This T cell receptor beta chain came from a study of cytomegalovirus exposure and HLA in healthy donors. Study-wide results and limits: A likely sequencing artifact accounted for one observed cluster of highly shared sequence variants. Later genetic work tied a missense DCLRE1C variant to beta-chain V and J trimming. Across all donors, roughly uniform sequencing depth was an assumption of the presence/absence analyses.

On this clone itself: Its antigen is not known.

The PCR employed 60 Vbeta primers together with 13 Jbeta primers. Assay: immunoSEQ multiplex PCR; the TCRdb copy retains only in-frame clones and omits some. This repertoire includes 40,000 to 45,000 clones. Germline-derived CDR1 and CDR2 are GTSNPN and SVGIG (reference sequence). Germline trimming cut 0 bases from V and 5 bases from J; bases unmatched to any gene: 3. The CDR3 extends over 15 amino acids. This rearrangement joins TRBV30 to TRBJ2-1, with 11 bases aligning to TRBD2. The specimen sequenced was PBMCs. This clonotype was sampled from a woman aged 25 to 39 in good health and CMV-seronegative. This CDR3 is CAWSVSTSGNNEQFF. As DNA, the CDR3 is TGTGCCTGGAGTGTATCGACTAGCGGGAACAATGAGCAGTTCTTC.